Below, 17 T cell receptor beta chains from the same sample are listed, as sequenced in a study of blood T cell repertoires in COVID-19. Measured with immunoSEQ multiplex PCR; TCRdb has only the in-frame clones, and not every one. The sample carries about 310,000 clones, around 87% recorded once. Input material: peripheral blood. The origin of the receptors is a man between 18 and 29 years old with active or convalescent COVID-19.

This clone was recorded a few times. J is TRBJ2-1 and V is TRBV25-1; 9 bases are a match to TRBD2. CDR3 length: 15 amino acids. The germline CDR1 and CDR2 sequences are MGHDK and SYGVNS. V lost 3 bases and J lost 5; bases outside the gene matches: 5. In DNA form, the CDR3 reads TGTGCCAGCAGTGACCCCACTAGCGGGCACAATGAGCAGTTCTTC. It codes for CASSDPTSGHNEQFF.

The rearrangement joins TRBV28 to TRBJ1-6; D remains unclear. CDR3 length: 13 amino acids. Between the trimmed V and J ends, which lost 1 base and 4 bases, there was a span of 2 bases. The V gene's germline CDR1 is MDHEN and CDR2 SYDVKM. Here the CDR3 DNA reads TGTGCCAGCAGTTTATCTTATAATTCACCCCTCCACTTT. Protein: CASSLSYNSPLHF.

The CDR3 spells CASRQAEAGNTIYF. The CDR3 DNA sequence: TGTGCCAGCAGACAGGCAGAGGCTGGAAACACCATATATTTT. J is TRBJ1-3 and V is TRBV2; D perhaps matches TRBD1 (5 bases). Per germline, CDR1 SNHLY and CDR2 FYNNEI. The CDR3 extends over 14 amino acids. Trimming left V 6 bases short and J 2 bases short, with 11 bases between.

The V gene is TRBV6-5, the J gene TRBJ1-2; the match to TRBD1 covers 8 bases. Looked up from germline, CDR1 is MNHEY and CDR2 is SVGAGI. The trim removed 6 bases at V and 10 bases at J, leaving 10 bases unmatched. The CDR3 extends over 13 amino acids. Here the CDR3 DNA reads TGTGCCAGCAGCCCCGGACAGGGTAGTGACTACACCTTC. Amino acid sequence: CASSPGQGSDYTF.

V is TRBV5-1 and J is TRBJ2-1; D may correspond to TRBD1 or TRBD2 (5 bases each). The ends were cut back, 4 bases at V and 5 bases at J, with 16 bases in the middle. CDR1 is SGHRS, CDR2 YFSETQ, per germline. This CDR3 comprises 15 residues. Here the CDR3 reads CASSLDWGVHNEQFF. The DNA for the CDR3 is TGCGCCAGCAGCCTGGACTGGGGCGTACACAATGAGCAGTTCTTC.

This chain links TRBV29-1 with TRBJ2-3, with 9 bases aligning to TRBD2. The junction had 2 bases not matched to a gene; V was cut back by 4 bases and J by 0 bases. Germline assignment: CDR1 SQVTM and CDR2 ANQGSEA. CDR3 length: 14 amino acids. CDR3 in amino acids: CSVGLAESTDTQYF. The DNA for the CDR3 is TGCAGCGTTGGACTAGCGGAGAGCACAGATACGCAGTATTTT.

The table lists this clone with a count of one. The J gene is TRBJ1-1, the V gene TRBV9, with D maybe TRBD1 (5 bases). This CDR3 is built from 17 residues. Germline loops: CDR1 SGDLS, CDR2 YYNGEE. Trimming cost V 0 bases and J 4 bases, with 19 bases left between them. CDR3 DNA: TGTGCCAGCAGCGTAGGGCGGGGGATGGGAGTGGGCACTGAAGCTTTCTTT. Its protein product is CASSVGRGMGVGTEAFF. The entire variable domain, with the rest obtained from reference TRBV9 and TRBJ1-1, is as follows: DSGVTQTPKHLITATGQRVTLRCSPRSGDLSVYWYQQSLDQGLQFLIQYYNGEERAKGNILERFSAQQFPDLHSELNLSSLELGDSALYFCASSVGRGMGVGTEAFFGQGTRLTVV.

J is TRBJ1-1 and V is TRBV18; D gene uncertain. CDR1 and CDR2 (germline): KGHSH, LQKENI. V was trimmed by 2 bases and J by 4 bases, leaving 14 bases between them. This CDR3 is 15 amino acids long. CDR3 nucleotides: TGTGCCAGCTCACCAACGGTGGCGCGCGGCACTGAAGCTTTCTTT. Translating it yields CASSPTVARGTEAFF.

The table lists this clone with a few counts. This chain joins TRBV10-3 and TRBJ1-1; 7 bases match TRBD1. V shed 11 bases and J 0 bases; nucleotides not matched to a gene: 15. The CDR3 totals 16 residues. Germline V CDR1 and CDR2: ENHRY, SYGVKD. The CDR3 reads CAVTKRQGFMNTEAFF. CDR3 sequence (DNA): TGTGCCGTAACTAAAAGACAGGGATTCATGAACACTGAAGCTTTCTTT.

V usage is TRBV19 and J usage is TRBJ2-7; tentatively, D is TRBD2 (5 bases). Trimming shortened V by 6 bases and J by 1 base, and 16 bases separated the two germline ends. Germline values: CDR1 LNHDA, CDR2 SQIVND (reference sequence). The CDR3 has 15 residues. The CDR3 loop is CASSPTADSSYEQYF. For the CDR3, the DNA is TGTGCCAGTAGCCCCACCGCGGACTCTTCCTACGAGCAGTACTTC.

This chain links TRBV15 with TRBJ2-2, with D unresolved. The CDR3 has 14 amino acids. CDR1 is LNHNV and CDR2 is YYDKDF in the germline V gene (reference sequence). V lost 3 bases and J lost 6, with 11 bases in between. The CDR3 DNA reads TGTGCCACCAGCAGCCAGGTTTTCTCCGGGGAGCTGTTTTTT. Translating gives CATSSQVFSGELFF.

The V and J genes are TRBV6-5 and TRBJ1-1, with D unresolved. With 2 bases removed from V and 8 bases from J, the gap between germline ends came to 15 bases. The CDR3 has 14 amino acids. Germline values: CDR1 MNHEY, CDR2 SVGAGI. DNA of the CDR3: TGTGCCAGCAGTTACCCCGGACTGAGCAGGGAAGCTTTCTTT. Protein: CASSYPGLSREAFF.

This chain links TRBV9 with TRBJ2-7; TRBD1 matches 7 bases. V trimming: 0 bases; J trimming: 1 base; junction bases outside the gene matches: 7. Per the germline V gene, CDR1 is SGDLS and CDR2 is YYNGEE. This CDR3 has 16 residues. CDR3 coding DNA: TGTGCCAGCAGCGTAGGGGGGACAGCAACTTCCTACGAGCAGTACTTC. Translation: CASSVGGTATSYEQYF.

CDR3: CASSQTGRGQETQYF. The DNA of the CDR3 is TGTGCCAGCAGCCAAACTGGCAGGGGCCAAGAGACCCAGTACTTC. The V and J genes are TRBV3-1 (or the pseudogene TRBV3-2) and TRBJ2-5, with a weak D call TRBD1 (6 bases). Looked up from germline, CDR1 is LGHDT and CDR2 is YNNKEL (reference sequence). CDR3 length equals 15 residues. The V end lost 2 bases, the J end lost 1 base, and 11 bases lay between the germline ends.

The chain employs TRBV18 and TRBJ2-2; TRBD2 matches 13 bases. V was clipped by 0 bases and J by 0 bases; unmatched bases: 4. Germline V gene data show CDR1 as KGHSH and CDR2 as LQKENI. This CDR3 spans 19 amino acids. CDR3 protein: CASSPPGLAGFANTGELFF. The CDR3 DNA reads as TGTGCCAGCTCACCACCGGGACTAGCGGGGTTCGCGAACACCGGGGAGCTGTTTTTT.

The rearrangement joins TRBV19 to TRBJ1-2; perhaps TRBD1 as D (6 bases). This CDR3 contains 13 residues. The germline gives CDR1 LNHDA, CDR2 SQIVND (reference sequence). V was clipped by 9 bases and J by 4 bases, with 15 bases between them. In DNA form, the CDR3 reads TGTGCCAGCGCCGCACAGGGCTCCTATGGCTACACCTTC. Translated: CASAAQGSYGYTF.

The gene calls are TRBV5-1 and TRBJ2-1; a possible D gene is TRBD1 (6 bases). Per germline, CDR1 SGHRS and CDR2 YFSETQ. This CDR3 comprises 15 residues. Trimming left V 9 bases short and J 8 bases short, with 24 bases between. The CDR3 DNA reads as TGCGCCACCCGGGAAGGGACACCGGTCATCGATGAGCAGTTCTTC. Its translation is CATREGTPVIDEQFF.